One and the same sample provided the 2 T cell receptor beta chains below, sequenced in a study of molecular identifiers for immune sequencing clone quantification. MiXCR, run by TCRdb on the PCR reads, gives a single entry per CDR3 protein. Counted here are around 70,000 distinct CDR3 sequences, less than 20% occurring once; the ten biggest clones make up 1.5% to 1.7%. Sequenced sample: naive CD8+ T cells from blood, with Jurkat cell RNA spiked in. As for subset: FACS-sorted CD8+CD4-CCR7+CD45RA+ naive T cells. These receptors originate from a human donor in good health. Some libraries in this study had Jurkat cell RNA spiked in.

This clonotype appeared many times. V and J are TRBV29-1 and TRBJ2-3, with D uncertain. The germline CDR1 and CDR2 sequences are SQVTM and ANQGSEA. The V and J ends lost 4 bases and 3 bases respectively, with 5 bases between them. The CDR3 sequence is 11 residues long. CDR3 loop: CSVVGTDTQYF. In DNA form, the CDR3 reads TGCAGCGTTGTCGGAACAGATACGCAGTATTTT.

This clonotype was observed at least ten times. The chain couples TRBV2 to TRBJ1-5, with D maybe TRBD1 (5 bases). Deletions cut 2 bases from V and 7 bases from J, with 12 bases between. Germline CDR1 and CDR2: SNHLY and FYNNEI. The CDR3 runs to 14 residues. Here the CDR3 reads CASSEYGTAQPQHF. The CDR3 DNA is TGTGCCAGCAGTGAATACGGGACGGCACAGCCCCAGCATTTT.